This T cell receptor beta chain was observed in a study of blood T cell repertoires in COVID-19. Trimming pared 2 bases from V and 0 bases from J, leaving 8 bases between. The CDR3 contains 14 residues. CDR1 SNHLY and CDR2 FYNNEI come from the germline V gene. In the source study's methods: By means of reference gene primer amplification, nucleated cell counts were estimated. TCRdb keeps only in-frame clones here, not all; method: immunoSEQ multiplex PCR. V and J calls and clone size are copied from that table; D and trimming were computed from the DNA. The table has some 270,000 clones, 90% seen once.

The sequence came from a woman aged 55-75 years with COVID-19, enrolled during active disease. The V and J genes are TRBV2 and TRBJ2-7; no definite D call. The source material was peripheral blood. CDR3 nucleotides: TGTGCCAGCAGTGAATGGCCCAGCTCCTACGAGCAGTACTTC. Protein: CASSEWPSSYEQYF.